This T cell receptor beta chain was identified during a study of PD-1 blockade in classical Hodgkin lymphoma (dated by TCRdb to about 2020). Regarding the complete study: Nivolumab dosing was 3 mg/kg intravenously every 2 weeks, continuing until either disease progression or unacceptable toxicity. A peripheral blood immune signature of response to PD-1 blockade in classical Hodgkin lymphoma was defined using TCR beta sequencing and CyTOF.

On this clone itself: Which antigen it targets is not known. The input lacks base qualities; no much larger clone sits a single base away.

The Qiagen DNeasy kit was used to extract genomic DNA both from unsorted PBMCs and from the negatively selected CD4+ and CD8+ fractions. TCR beta CDR3 regions were amplified by immunoSEQ multiplex PCR using primers annealing to V and J segments. A synthetic immune receptor repertoire was used to minimize amplification bias, and remaining bias was computationally removed after sequencing. The authors' pipeline ran thus. Repertoire diversity was quantified as the Shannon entropy index using custom Python scripts. Unsorted, CD4+ and CD8+ repertoires were analyzed separately, except for combined analyses in which CD4+ and CD8+ sequences were merged in silico. A clone was considered expanded if an increase in frequency of at least 2-fold after treatment relative to C1D1 was found, and a pseudocount of 0.5 was applied to clones undetected at baseline. Clones with 0 or 1 copy at C1D1 were classified as singleton clones, and clones with 2 or more copies were classified as non-singleton clones. By matching protein sequences in sorted samples from the same patient, clones expanded in unsorted samples were annotated as CD4+, CD8+ or unknown. Wilcoxon tests on paired samples were used to test changes in diversity from C1D1 to C4D1. What TCRdb holds here is the immuneACCESS table cut down to in-frame rearrangements. Part of the clones is not present; checked against another copy, under half of the missing clones reflect an unresolved V gene, and the others are unexplained. V and J calls and clone size are as listed in that table; D and trimming were resolved from the DNA. This sample has approximately 70,000 clones in its table, and 85% to 95% of those were observed once. The leading ten clones occupy 8% of the sample.

Overall study results and their limits: CD4+ but not CD8+ TCR diversity rose significantly by C4D1 (p=0.0027 vs p=0.16), most apparent in complete responders (p=0.02). The study was restricted to a single clinical trial cohort, and the causes of repertoire differences, possibly disease activity or prior therapy, were left undefined. Among trial patients, those achieving complete response had baseline diversity similar to that of newly diagnosed patients, while diversity was significantly lower in partial responders and progressors. Patients starting nivolumab less than 1 year after ASCT had lower diversity and were excluded from later analyses to avoid confounding by immune reconstitution. Baseline TCR diversity was reported as lower in newly diagnosed patients than in healthy donors, and lower still in relapsed/refractory patients.

The time point label, read with the paper, signifies: cycle 1 day 1 (C1D1), immediately before nivolumab initiation. Every trial patient had relapsed after autologous stem cell transplantation, and cohorts A, B and C differed in prior brentuximab vedotin exposure. The trial cohort included fewer than 60 patients with relapsed/refractory classical Hodgkin lymphoma, and each patient had a best overall response of complete response, partial response or progressive disease. Single-agent nivolumab was administered to trial patients in the multi-cohort phase II CheckMate 205 trial. An independent review committee assessed best overall response by applying the 2007 International Working Group response criteria. Trial PBMCs were obtained immediately prior to nivolumab initiation (C1D1) and on therapy at cycle 2 day 1 and cycle 4 day 1. After peripheral blood was drawn into 8 mL Vacutainer Cell Preparation Tubes, PBMCs were isolated by centrifugation and then cryopreserved.

Unmatched junction bases come to 6, with V trimmed by 6 bases and J by 8 bases. From its cysteine to its phenylalanine, the CDR3 spans 14 amino acids. Here the CDR3 DNA is all that survives: 42 bases in frame from base 1. Sequences LNHDA (CDR1) and SQIVND (CDR2) are obtained from the germline V gene (reference sequence). This sequence uses TRBV19 and TRBJ2-2; 10 nucleotides in the junction match TRBD2. The sequences come from peripheral blood mononuclear cells (PBMCs), collected at baseline. The clonotype was recovered from a human donor with classical Hodgkin lymphoma. The CDR3 reads CASRGLAGDGELFF. DNA sequence: TGTGCCAGTAGGGGGCTAGCGGGAGATGGGGAGCTGTTTTTT. The CDR3 plus the reference TRBV19 and TRBJ2-2 genes for the other parts give the full variable domain: DGGITQSPKYLFRKEGQNVTLSCEQNLNHDAMYWYRQDPGQGLRLIYYSQIVNDFQKGDIAEGYSVSREKKESFPLTVTSAQKNPTAFYLCASRGLAGDGELFFGEGSRLTVL.